This T cell receptor (beta chain) emerged from a study of T cell responses to AZD1222 COVID-19 vaccine. The CDR3 contains 12 residues. V was pared by 7 bases and J by 6 bases, with 12 bases between. Data came from immunoSEQ multiplex PCR; TCRdb stores just in-frame clones and leaves some out. The table shows 65,000 to 70,000 clones, with around four fifths occurring only once. The material was peripheral blood, obtained on day 0 of AZD1222 vaccination. The TCR was taken from an adult in good health. The chain couples TRBV12-3 or TRBV12-4 to TRBJ1-2; D not certain. CDR3: CASTRTMDGYTF. The CDR3 DNA follows: TGTGCCAGCACCCGGACGATGGATGGCTACACCTTC.